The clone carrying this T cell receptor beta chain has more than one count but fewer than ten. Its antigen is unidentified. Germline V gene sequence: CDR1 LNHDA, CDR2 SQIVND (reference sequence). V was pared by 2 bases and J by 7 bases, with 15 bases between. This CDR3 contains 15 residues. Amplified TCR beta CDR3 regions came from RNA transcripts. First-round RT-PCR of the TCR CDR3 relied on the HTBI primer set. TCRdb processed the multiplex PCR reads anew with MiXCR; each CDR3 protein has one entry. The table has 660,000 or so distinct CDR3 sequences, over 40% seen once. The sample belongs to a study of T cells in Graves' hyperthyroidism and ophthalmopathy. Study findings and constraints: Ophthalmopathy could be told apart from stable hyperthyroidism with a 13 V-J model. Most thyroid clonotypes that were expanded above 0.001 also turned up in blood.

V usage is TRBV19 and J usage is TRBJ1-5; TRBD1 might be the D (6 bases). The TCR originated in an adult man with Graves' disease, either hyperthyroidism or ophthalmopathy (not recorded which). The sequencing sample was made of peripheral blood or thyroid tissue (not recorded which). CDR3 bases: TGTGCCAGTAGTATACAAGGGGGGAAAGAGCAGCCCCAGCATTTT. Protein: CASSIQGGKEQPQHF.